Listed here are 12 T cell receptor beta chains from one sample, sequenced in a study of T cell clonality in common variable immunodeficiency. Study observations and caveats: In common variable immunodeficiency, TCR beta chains reportedly carried fewer deletions and N-nucleotide insertions.

For these TCRs, the target antigens are not known. This table comes from immunoSEQ multiplex PCR, and its TCRdb copy is limited to in-frame clones, with some not included. This sample has under 35,000 clones, each found more than once. Sequenced material: peripheral blood mononuclear cells. These receptors were obtained from a human donor with common variable immunodeficiency.

This clone has only a few counts. From the germline J gene comes the end of the CDR3, since the read stops 3 residues before it. The chain carries TRBV18 and TRBJ1-4; possible D gene TRBD1, 6 bases. Germline CDR1 is KGHSH and CDR2 is LQKENI. The CDR3 is 13 amino acids. The ends were cut back, 8 bases at V and 2 bases at J, with 9 bases in the middle. The sequenced CDR3 bases are TGTGCCAGCCAAACAGGGACTAATGAAAAA. Translation: CASQTGTNEK. The CDR3 as a whole reads CASQTGTNEKLFF.

This clone came up a few times. The read terminates 3 residues before the CDR3 end, so the remaining end is supplied by the germline J gene. This chain links TRBV6-1 with TRBJ2-3; D is perhaps TRBD2 (6 bases). V lost 3 bases and J lost 4, with 11 bases in between. The CDR3 spans 14 residues. The germline CDR1 and CDR2 sequences are MNHNS and SASEGT. The CDR3 spells CASSEGLSADTQYF. Incomplete CDR3 DNA: TGTGCCAGCAGTGAGGGACTTTCGGCAGATACG.

In this sample, this clone turned up many times. The missing CDR3 end, 3 residues past where the read stops, is filled in from the germline J gene. The chain joins TRBV20-1 to TRBJ2-3; 9 bases map to TRBD2. J gave up 0 bases and V 7 bases, and 8 bases lay outside the gene matches. Germline loops: CDR1 DFQATT, CDR2 SNEGSKA (reference sequence). This CDR3 is built from 15 residues. This chain's CDR3 is CSVDPGTSSTDTQYF. The part of the CDR3 DNA that was read is TGCAGTGTGGACCCCGGGACTAGCAGCACAGATACG.

This clone was counted at least ten times. CDR3 protein: CASTLAGGLQETQYF. The part of the CDR3 DNA that was read is TGTGCCAGCACACTAGCGGGGGGGCTCCAAGAGACC. The chain has TRBV7-9 and TRBJ2-5, with 13 nucleotides matching TRBD2. The CDR3 goes on 3 residues after the read ends, and that part is filled in from the germline J gene. The ends lost 7 bases at V and 1 base at J; junction bases unmatched: 3. From germline, CDR1 is SEHNR and CDR2 FQNEAQ (reference sequence). The CDR3 loop spans 15 amino acids.

This clone was detected many times. From the germline J gene comes the end of the CDR3, since the read stops 3 residues before it. The chain recombines TRBV7-7 with TRBJ2-3; 8 nucleotides match TRBD2. The junction had 11 bases not matched to a gene; V was cut back by 1 base and J by 8 bases. The CDR3 spans 16 residues. Germline CDR1 is SSHAT and CDR2 is FNYEAQ (reference sequence). The CDR3 DNA, read in part, is TGTGCCAGCAGCTTAGACCCCGGGGGGGCAATCAGTACG. It specifies CASSLDPGGAIST. The whole CDR3 sequence is CASSLDPGGAISTQYF. Drawing the rest from reference TRBV7-7 and TRBJ2-3, the complete variable domain is GAGVSQSPRYKVTKRGQDVTLRCDPISSHATLYWYQQALGQGPEFLTYFNYEAQPDKSGLPSDRFSAERPEGSISTLTIQRTEQRDSAMYRCASSLDPGGAISTQYFGPGTRLTVL.

In the case of this clone: Read sequence stops 3 residues before the CDR3 end, and the germline J gene provides the missing end. The V and J genes are TRBV20-1 and TRBJ1-5; 7 bases are a match to TRBD1. The CDR3 loop spans 14 amino acids. V trimming: 3 bases; J trimming: 4 bases; junction bases outside the gene matches: 6. Germline-derived CDR1 and CDR2 are DFQATT and SNEGSKA (reference sequence). The sequenced CDR3 bases are TGCAGTGCTAGGGAGACAGGGAGGAATCAGCCC. Its protein is CSARETGRNQP. Given in full, the CDR3 is CSARETGRNQPQHF.

This clone was picked up a small number of times. Read data end 3 residues before the CDR3 end; the end is taken from the germline J gene. The chain recombines TRBV29-1 with TRBJ2-7; tentatively, D is TRBD2 (5 bases). Trimming left V 7 bases short and J 2 bases short, with 15 bases between. Germline CDR1 is SQVTM and CDR2 is ANQGSEA. The CDR3 extends over 13 amino acids. CDR3 region: CSGFSGSTYEQYF. CDR3 DNA, as far as it was read: TGCAGCGGGTTCTCGGGGTCAACCTACGAG.

A remark on this clone: The read gets to within 3 residues of the CDR3 end, and the germline J gene fills in the rest. The V gene is TRBV7-9, the J gene TRBJ1-6; 7 bases are shared with TRBD1. The CDR3 has 15 residues. Germline values: CDR1 SEHNR, CDR2 FQNEAQ (reference sequence). With 1 base clipped from V and 5 bases from J, the junction kept 2 bases outside the gene matches. The CDR3 loop is CASSLGQGDNSPLHF. The DNA read from the CDR3 is TGTGCCAGCAGCTTAGGACAGGGTGATAATTCACCC.

As concerns this clone: The read is 3 residues too short to cover the CDR3 end, so that end is filled in from the germline J gene. The chain links TRBV2 to TRBJ2-1, with 13 bases fitting TRBD2. The CDR3 spans 15 residues. The germline V gene has CDR1 SNHLY and CDR2 FYNNEI. Unmatched junction bases numbered 1, after V lost 6 bases and J lost 2 bases. CDR3 residues: CASRGLAGAYNEQFF. Partial CDR3 DNA: TGTGCCAGCAGAGGACTAGCGGGGGCCTACAATGAG. The complete variable domain, with remaining parts taken from reference TRBV2 and TRBJ2-1, reads EPEVTQTPSHQVTQMGQEVILRCVPISNHLYFYWYRQILGQKVEFLVSFYNNEISEKSEIFDDQFSVERPDGSNFTLKIRSTKLEDSAMYFCASRGLAGAYNEQFFGPGTRLTVL.

There are a few counts of this clone. The read ends 3 residues early relative to the CDR3; the germline J gene fills the gap. V gene TRBV2 combines with J gene TRBJ2-1; 7 nucleotides align to TRBD1. Germline CDR1 SNHLY, CDR2 FYNNEI. CDR3 length: 17 amino acids. The trim removed 7 bases at V and 4 bases at J, leaving 16 bases unmatched. This chain's CDR3 is CASTPPRDSFLYNEQFF. The part of the CDR3 DNA that was read is TGTGCCAGCACCCCCCCTCGGGACAGCTTTTTATACAATGAG.

This clone was seen a handful of times. The CDR3 end lies 3 residues beyond the end of the read and is filled in from the germline J gene. This rearrangement joins TRBV30 to TRBJ2-3; perhaps TRBD2 as D (6 bases). Germline V gives CDR1 GTSNPN, CDR2 SVGIG (reference sequence). The V end was cut by 5 bases, the J end by 0 bases, with 15 bases between. There are 15 residues in the CDR3. The CDR3 spells CAWWWGDLSTDTQYF. CDR3 bases read: TGTGCCTGGTGGTGGGGGGACCTGAGCACAGATACG.

Many counts were recorded for this clone. The read ends 3 residues before the CDR3 terminus; that terminus is restored from the germline J gene. The V gene is TRBV19, the J gene TRBJ2-1; possible D gene TRBD2, 5 bases. Trimming left V 7 bases short and J 8 bases short, with 18 bases between. This CDR3 spans 14 amino acids. Germline V gives CDR1 LNHDA, CDR2 SQIVND (reference sequence). The CDR3 here is CASNIGADEDEQFF. The DNA read from the CDR3 is TGTGCCAGTAATATTGGAGCGGATGAGGATGAG.